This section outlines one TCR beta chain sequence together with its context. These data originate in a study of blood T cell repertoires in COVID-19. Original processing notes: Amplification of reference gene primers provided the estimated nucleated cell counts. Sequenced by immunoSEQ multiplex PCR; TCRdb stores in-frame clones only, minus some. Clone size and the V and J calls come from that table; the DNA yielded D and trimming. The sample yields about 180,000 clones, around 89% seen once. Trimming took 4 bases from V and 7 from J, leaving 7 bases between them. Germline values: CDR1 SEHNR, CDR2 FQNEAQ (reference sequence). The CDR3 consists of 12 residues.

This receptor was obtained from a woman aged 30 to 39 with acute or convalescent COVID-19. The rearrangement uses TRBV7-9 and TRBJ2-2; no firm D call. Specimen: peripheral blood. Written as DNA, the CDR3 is TGTGCCAGCAGCTCCTCCGTCGGGGAGCTGTTTTTT. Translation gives CASSSSVGELFF. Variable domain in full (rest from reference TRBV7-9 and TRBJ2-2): DTGVSQNPRHKITKRGQNVTFRCDPISEHNRLYWYRQTLGQGPEFLTYFQNEAQLEKSRLLSDRFSAERPKGSFSTLEIQRTEQGDSAMYLCASSSSVGELFFGEGSRLTVL.